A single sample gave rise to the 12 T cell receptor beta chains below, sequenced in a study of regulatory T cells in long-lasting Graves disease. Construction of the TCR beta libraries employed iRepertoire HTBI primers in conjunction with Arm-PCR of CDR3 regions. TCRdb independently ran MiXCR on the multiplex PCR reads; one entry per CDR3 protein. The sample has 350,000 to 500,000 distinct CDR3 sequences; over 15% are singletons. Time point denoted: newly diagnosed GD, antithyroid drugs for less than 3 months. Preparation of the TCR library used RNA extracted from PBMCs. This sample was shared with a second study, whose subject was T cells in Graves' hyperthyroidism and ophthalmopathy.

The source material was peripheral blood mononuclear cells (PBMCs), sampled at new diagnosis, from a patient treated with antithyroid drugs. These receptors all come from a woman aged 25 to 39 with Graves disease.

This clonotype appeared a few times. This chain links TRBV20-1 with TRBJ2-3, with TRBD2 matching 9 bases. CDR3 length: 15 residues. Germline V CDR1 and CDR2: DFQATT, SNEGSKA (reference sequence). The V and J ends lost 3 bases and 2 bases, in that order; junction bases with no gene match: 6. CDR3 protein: CSASPGLAITDTQYF. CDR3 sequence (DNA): TGCAGTGCTAGCCCGGGACTAGCCATCACAGATACGCAGTATTTT.

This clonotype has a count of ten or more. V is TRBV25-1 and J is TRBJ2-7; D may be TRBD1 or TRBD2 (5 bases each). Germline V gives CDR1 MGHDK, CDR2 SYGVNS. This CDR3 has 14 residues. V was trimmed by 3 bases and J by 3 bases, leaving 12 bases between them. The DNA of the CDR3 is TGTGCCAGCAGTGAGGCTAGGGGACGCTACGAGCAGTACTTC. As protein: CASSEARGRYEQYF.

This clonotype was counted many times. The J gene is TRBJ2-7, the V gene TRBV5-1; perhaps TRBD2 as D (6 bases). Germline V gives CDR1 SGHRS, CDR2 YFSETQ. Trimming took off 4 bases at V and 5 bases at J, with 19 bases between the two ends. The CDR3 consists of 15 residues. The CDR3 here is CASSPMDGSVHEQYF. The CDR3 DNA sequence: TGCGCCAGCAGCCCAATGGACGGGAGCGTCCACGAGCAGTACTTC.

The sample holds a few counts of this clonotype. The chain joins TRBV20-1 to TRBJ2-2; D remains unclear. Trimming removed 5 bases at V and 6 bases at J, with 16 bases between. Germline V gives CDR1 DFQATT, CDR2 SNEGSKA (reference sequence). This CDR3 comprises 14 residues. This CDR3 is CSAFPRHKAGELFF. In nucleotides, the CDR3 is TGCAGTGCTTTCCCCCGTCACAAGGCCGGGGAGCTGTTTTTT.

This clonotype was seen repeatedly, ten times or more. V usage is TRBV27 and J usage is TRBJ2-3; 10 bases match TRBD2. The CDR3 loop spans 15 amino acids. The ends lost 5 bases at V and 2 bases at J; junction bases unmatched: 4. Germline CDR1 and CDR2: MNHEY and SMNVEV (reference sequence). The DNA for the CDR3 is TGTGCCAGCAGTCATAGCGGGAGGTACACAGATACGCAGTATTTT. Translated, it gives CASSHSGRYTDTQYF.

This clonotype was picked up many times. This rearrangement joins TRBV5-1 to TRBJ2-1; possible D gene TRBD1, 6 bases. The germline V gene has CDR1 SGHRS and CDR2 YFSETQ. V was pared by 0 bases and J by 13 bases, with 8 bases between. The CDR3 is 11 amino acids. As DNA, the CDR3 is TGCGCCAGCAGCTTGGACAGGGTTCAGTTCTTC. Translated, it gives CASSLDRVQFF. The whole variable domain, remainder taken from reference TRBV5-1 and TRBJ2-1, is KAGVTQTPRYLIKTRGQQVTLSCSPISGHRSVSWYQQTPGQGLQFLFEYFSETQRNKGNFPGRFSGRQFSNSRSEMNVSTLELGDSALYLCASSLDRVQFFGPGTRLTVL.

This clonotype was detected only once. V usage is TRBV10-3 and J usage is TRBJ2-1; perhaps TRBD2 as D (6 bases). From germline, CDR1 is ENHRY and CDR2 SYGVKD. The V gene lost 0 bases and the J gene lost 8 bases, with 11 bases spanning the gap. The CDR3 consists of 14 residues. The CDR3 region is CAISESNGRYEQFF. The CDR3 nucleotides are TGTGCCATCAGTGAGTCGAACGGGAGATATGAGCAGTTCTTC.

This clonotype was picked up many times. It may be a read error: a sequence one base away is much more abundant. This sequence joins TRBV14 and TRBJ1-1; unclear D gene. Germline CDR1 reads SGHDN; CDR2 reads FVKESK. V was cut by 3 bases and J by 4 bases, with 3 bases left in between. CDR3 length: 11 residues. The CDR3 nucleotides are TGTGCCAGCAGCCACGGCACTGAAGCTTTCTTT. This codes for CASSHGTEAFF.

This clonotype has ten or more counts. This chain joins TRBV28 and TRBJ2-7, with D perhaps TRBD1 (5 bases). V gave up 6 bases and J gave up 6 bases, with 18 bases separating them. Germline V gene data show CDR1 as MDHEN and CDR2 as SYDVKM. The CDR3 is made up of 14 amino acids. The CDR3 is CASRQGVVGFEQYF. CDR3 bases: TGTGCCAGCAGGCAAGGGGTTGTAGGGTTCGAGCAGTACTTC.

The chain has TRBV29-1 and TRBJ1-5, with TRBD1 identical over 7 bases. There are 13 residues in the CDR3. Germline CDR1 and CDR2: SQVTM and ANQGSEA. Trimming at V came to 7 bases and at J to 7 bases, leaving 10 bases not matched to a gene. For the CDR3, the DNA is TGCAGCGCGCGACAGGGCCCTCGACAGCCCCAGCATTTT. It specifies CSARQGPRQPQHF. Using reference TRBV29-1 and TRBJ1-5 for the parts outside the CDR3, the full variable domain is SAVISQKPSRDICQRGTSLTIQCQVDSQVTMMFWYRQQPGQSLTLIATANQGSEATYESGFVIDKFPISRPNLTFSTLTVSNMSPEDSSIYLCSARQGPRQPQHFGDGTRLSIL.

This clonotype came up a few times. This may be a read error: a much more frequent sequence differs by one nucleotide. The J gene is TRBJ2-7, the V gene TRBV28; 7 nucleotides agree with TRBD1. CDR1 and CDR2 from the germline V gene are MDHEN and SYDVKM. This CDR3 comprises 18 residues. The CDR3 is CACSFLSPRDSSSYEQYF. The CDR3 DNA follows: TGTGCCTGCAGTTTTTTAAGTCCCCGGGACAGTAGCTCCTACGAGCAGTACTTC.

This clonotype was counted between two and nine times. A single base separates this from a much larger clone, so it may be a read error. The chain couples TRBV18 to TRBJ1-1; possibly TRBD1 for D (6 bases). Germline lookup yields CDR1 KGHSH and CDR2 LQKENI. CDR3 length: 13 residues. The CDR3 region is CASPPQGTAEAFF. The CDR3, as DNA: TGTGCCAGCCCACCTCAGGGGACCGCTGAAGCTTTCTTT.